Shown below are 27 T cell receptor beta chains from a single sample sequenced in a study of cytomegalovirus exposure and HLA in healthy donors. PCR was performed using 60 Vbeta and 13 Jbeta primers. Using immunoSEQ multiplex PCR, the repertoire was profiled, and TCRdb retains in-frame clones only, with some absent. This table lists about 140,000 clones. Sequenced sample: PBMCs. The origin of the receptors is a woman between 18 and 30 years old in good health and CMV-seronegative.

The V call is TRBV5-8, the J call TRBJ2-5; 8 bases match TRBD1. Trimming cost V 0 bases and J 1 base; bases outside gene matches: 5. CDR1 is SGHTS, CDR2 YDEGEE, per germline. The CDR3 spans 16 residues. The CDR3 bases are TGTGCCAGCAGCTTGGGGGACAGGAGTTTCCAAGAGACCCAGTACTTC. Protein product: CASSLGDRSFQETQYF.

This chain links TRBV5-1 with TRBJ2-3; 11 nucleotides line up with TRBD2. The CDR3 runs to 15 residues. Germline values: CDR1 SGHRS, CDR2 YFSETQ. With 5 bases clipped from V and 4 bases from J, the junction kept 6 bases outside the gene matches. Written as DNA, the CDR3 is TGCGCCAGCAGGGCCGGGACTAGCGGCGCAGATACGCAGTATTTT. It specifies CASRAGTSGADTQYF.

The chain has TRBV9 and TRBJ1-1; D perhaps matches TRBD1 (5 bases). This CDR3 is built from 14 residues. Germline V gene lookup returns CDR1 SGDLS and CDR2 YYNGEE. V was trimmed by 0 bases and J by 6 bases, leaving 12 bases between them. CDR3 sequence reads: CASSVVSGASEAFF. CDR3 bases: TGTGCCAGCAGCGTAGTCAGCGGGGCATCTGAAGCTTTCTTT.

The chain is built from TRBV7-8 and TRBJ1-2; D gene uncertain. The CDR3 is made up of 18 amino acids. The V and J ends lost 0 bases and 6 bases respectively, with 23 bases between them. Germline V gives CDR1 SGHVS, CDR2 FQNEAQ. CDR3 in amino acids: CASSLARKGVGGRDGYTF. Here the CDR3 DNA reads TGTGCCAGCAGCTTAGCGCGAAAGGGCGTGGGAGGTAGAGATGGCTACACCTTC.

J is TRBJ1-1 and V is TRBV7-9; 11 bases align to TRBD1. The V and J ends lost 5 bases and 1 base, in that order; junction bases with no gene match: 9. The CDR3 covers 17 residues. Germline lookup yields CDR1 SEHNR and CDR2 FQNEAQ (reference sequence). The CDR3 is CASSPSGQGAGNTEAFF. Written as DNA, the CDR3 is TGTGCCAGCAGCCCCTCCGGACAGGGGGCAGGGAACACTGAAGCTTTCTTT.

V is TRBV28 and J is TRBJ2-3, with D tentatively TRBD2 (6 bases). The germline V gene encodes CDR1 MDHEN and CDR2 SYDVKM. The ends were cut back, 6 bases at V and 0 bases at J, with 16 bases in the middle. The CDR3 totals 16 residues. CDR3 in amino acids: CASRDSIAASTDTQYF. DNA of the CDR3: TGTGCCAGCAGAGATAGCATAGCGGCTAGCACAGATACGCAGTATTTT.

The chain links TRBV14 to TRBJ2-5; TRBD1 agrees at 8 bases. J lost 2 bases, V lost 1 base, and 12 bases had no gene match. The CDR3 is 18 residues long. CDR1 is SGHDN and CDR2 is FVKESK in the germline V gene. The CDR3 DNA follows: TGTGCCAGCAGCCAAGTGTCCCAGGGGGCCCAATATCAAGAGACCCAGTACTTC. Amino acids: CASSQVSQGAQYQETQYF.

The chain couples TRBV2 to TRBJ2-7; 7 nucleotides align to TRBD1. Germline lookup yields CDR1 SNHLY and CDR2 FYNNEI. V lost 6 bases and J lost 2; bases outside the gene matches: 4. The CDR3 is 13 amino acids. CDR3 sequence: CASSRDSTYEQYV. DNA for the CDR3: TGTGCCAGCAGCCGGGACAGCACCTACGAGCAGTACGTC.

The chain couples TRBV10-1 to TRBJ2-1; D call uncertain. V was clipped by 4 bases and J by 7 bases, with 11 bases between them. Germline CDR1 and CDR2: WNHNN and SYGVQD (reference sequence). The CDR3 runs to 13 residues. The CDR3: CASSVTSNNEQFF. The CDR3, as DNA: TGCGCCAGCAGTGTCACCAGTAATAATGAGCAGTTCTTC.

This chain links TRBV5-6 with TRBJ2-7; the match to TRBD1 covers 10 bases. The CDR3 totals 14 residues. Germline CDR1 reads SGHDT; CDR2 reads YYEEEE. V gave up 3 bases and J gave up 6 bases; unmatched junction bases: 6. The CDR3 protein is CASSWGTGDFEQYF. The CDR3 DNA follows: TGTGCCAGCAGCTGGGGGACAGGGGACTTCGAGCAGTACTTC.

With respect to this clone: Other nucleotide sequences in the sample specify the same CDR3. This chain joins TRBV6-5 and TRBJ1-2, with TRBD1 matching 10 bases. This CDR3 is 15 amino acids long. The ends lost 6 bases at V and 5 bases at J; junction bases unmatched: 9. Looked up from germline, CDR1 is MNHEY and CDR2 is SVGAGI. The CDR3 sequence is CASSKYRDRGYGYTF. CDR3 coding DNA: TGTGCCAGCAGCAAATACAGGGACAGGGGTTATGGCTACACCTTC.

The genes are TRBV9 and TRBJ2-7, with D possibly TRBD1 on 6 matching bases. CDR3 length: 15 amino acids. From germline, CDR1 is SGDLS and CDR2 YYNGEE. Trimming took off 4 bases at V and 3 bases at J, with 17 bases between the two ends. The CDR3 is CASSSSGTSFYEQYF. The CDR3 DNA sequence: TGTGCCAGCAGCTCATCCGGGACAAGCTTCTACGAGCAGTACTTC.

This rearrangement joins TRBV4-1 to TRBJ2-7, with 9 bases matching TRBD2. The trim removed 0 bases at V and 6 bases at J, leaving 12 bases unmatched. The CDR3 runs to 17 residues. Germline assignment: CDR1 MGHRA and CDR2 YSYEKL. CDR3 amino acids: CASSQEGSGRRVREQYF. In DNA, the CDR3 is TGCGCCAGCAGCCAAGAGGGGAGCGGGAGGCGGGTACGCGAGCAGTACTTC.

V usage is TRBV5-4 and J usage is TRBJ1-2; TRBD1 aligns across 7 bases. Germline lookup yields CDR1 SGHNT and CDR2 YYREEE (reference sequence). V trimming: 0 bases; J trimming: 1 base; junction bases outside the gene matches: 3. This CDR3 comprises 15 residues. The DNA for the CDR3 is TGTGCCAGCAGCTTGGTGCAGGGGGGTAACTATGGCTACACCTTC. The encoded protein is CASSLVQGGNYGYTF. Full variable domain (missing parts from reference TRBV5-4 and TRBJ1-2): ETGVTQSPTHLIKTRGQQVTLRCSSQSGHNTVSWYQQALGQGPQFIFQYYREEENGRGNFPPRFSGLQFPNYSSELNVNALELDDSALYLCASSLVQGGNYGYTFGSGTRLTVV.

The rearrangement joins TRBV9 to TRBJ2-3, with TRBD2 identical over 8 bases. CDR3 length: 15 residues. The V gene's germline CDR1 is SGDLS and CDR2 YYNGEE. The ends lost 3 bases at V and 1 base at J; junction bases unmatched: 4. CDR3 coding DNA: TGTGCCAGCAGCGCTATAGCGGGACGCACAGATACGCAGTATTTT. Translation: CASSAIAGRTDTQYF.

This sequence joins TRBV27 and TRBJ1-5, with D tentatively TRBD1 (5 bases). The V end was cut by 5 bases, the J end by 0 bases, with 8 bases between. Germline V CDR1 and CDR2: MNHEY, SMNVEV (reference sequence). This CDR3 region has 14 residues. The CDR3 sequence is CASSVTDSNQPQHF. DNA for the CDR3: TGTGCCAGCAGTGTGACAGATAGCAATCAGCCCCAGCATTTT.

The V and J genes are TRBV5-1 and TRBJ2-3, with 9 nucleotides matching TRBD2. The CDR3 has 15 amino acids. Germline V gene data show CDR1 as SGHRS and CDR2 as YFSETQ. With V trimmed by 1 base and J by 0 bases, 0 bases remained unmatched. For the CDR3, the DNA is TGCGCCAGCAGCTTGACTAGCGGGAGCACAGATACGCAGTATTTT. It specifies CASSLTSGSTDTQYF.

The V and J genes are TRBV2 and TRBJ2-3; D gene uncertain. Germline V gene lookup returns CDR1 SNHLY and CDR2 FYNNEI. The V end was cut by 4 bases, the J end by 4 bases, with 12 bases between. The CDR3 extends over 14 amino acids. In DNA form, the CDR3 reads TGTGCCAGCAGTGGTTATAGCACGGCAGATACGCAGTATTTT. Residues: CASSGYSTADTQYF.

The chain joins TRBV4-1 to TRBJ2-3; the match to TRBD2 covers 7 bases. The CDR3 spans 16 residues. CDR1 and CDR2 (germline): MGHRA, YSYEKL. Germline trimming cut 0 bases from V and 5 bases from J; bases unmatched to any gene: 8. CDR3 in amino acids: CASSQDGAGVVDTQYF. The CDR3 nucleotides read TGCGCCAGCAGCCAAGATGGGGCGGGAGTGGTAGATACGCAGTATTTT.

This sequence joins TRBV5-4 and TRBJ1-4; 10 bases match TRBD1. This CDR3 has 15 amino acids. The trim removed 5 bases at V and 3 bases at J, leaving 4 bases unmatched. CDR1 is SGHNT and CDR2 is YYREEE in the germline V gene (reference sequence). CDR3 sequence reads: CASRKGTGANEKLFF. CDR3 nucleotides: TGTGCCAGCAGAAAAGGGACAGGGGCTAATGAAAAACTGTTTTTT.

The genes are TRBV29-1 and TRBJ1-2; D is unclear. Germline V lookup: CDR1 SQVTM, CDR2 ANQGSEA. The CDR3 has 12 amino acids. The ends were cut back, 6 bases at V and 4 bases at J, with 12 bases in the middle. The CDR3 bases are TGCAGCGTACGCAGGATACCCTATGGCTACACCTTC. Its protein is CSVRRIPYGYTF.

The V and J genes are TRBV4-2 and TRBJ2-6; 12 bases agree with TRBD2. This CDR3 spans 17 amino acids. Germline V gene sequence: CDR1 LGHNA, CDR2 YNFKEQ. The junction had 1 base not matched to a gene; V was cut back by 2 bases and J by 2 bases. CDR3 nucleotides: TGTGCCAGCAGCCAACTAGCGGGAGGGCCTGGGGCCAACGTCCTGACTTTC. Its translation is CASSQLAGGPGANVLTF.

The chain recombines TRBV6-1 with TRBJ2-3; 12 nucleotides agree with TRBD2. The CDR3 runs to 14 residues. Losses at the gene ends were 4 bases for V and 7 bases for J; bases not matched to a gene: 3. In germline, CDR1 is MNHNS, CDR2 SASEGT. CDR3 amino acids: CASSASGRAYTQYF. The CDR3 DNA sequence: TGTGCCAGCAGTGCTAGCGGGAGGGCATATACGCAGTATTTT.

This rearrangement joins TRBV7-8 to TRBJ1-4, with 9 nucleotides matching TRBD1. The CDR3 loop spans 12 amino acids. After removal of 8 bases from V and 7 bases from J, the junction contained 2 bases not matched to a gene. Per the germline V gene, CDR1 is SGHVS and CDR2 is FQNEAQ. The CDR3 sequence is CASGTGSEKLFF. The DNA of the CDR3 is TGTGCCAGCGGGACAGGGAGTGAAAAACTGTTTTTT.

V is TRBV5-1 and J is TRBJ2-7, with D maybe TRBD2 (6 bases). The CDR3 totals 15 residues. The germline V and J ends were trimmed by 4 bases and 4 bases, with 18 bases remaining between them. Germline CDR1 is SGHRS and CDR2 is YFSETQ. In DNA form, the CDR3 reads TGCGCCAGCAGCCTTGGGACCCGGGGGTGGTACGAGCAGTACTTC. The encoded protein is CASSLGTRGWYEQYF.

The chain carries TRBV5-1 and TRBJ2-7; 9 bases map to TRBD1. Losses at the gene ends were 0 bases for V and 5 bases for J; bases not matched to a gene: 6. Germline V gene lookup returns CDR1 SGHRS and CDR2 YFSETQ. CDR3 length: 15 amino acids. CDR3 coding DNA: TGCGCCAGCAGCTTGGGGGGACAGGGTTACCACGAGCAGTACGTC. It translates to CASSLGGQGYHEQYV.

CDR3 residues: CASSIRQDSWYGYTF. The CDR3 DNA follows: TGTGCCAGTAGTATCCGACAGGACTCCTGGTATGGCTACACCTTC. This sequence joins TRBV19 and TRBJ1-2, with D possibly TRBD1 on 6 matching bases. Germline V gives CDR1 LNHDA, CDR2 SQIVND (reference sequence). The CDR3 runs to 15 residues. The V gene lost 3 bases and the J gene lost 5 bases, with 16 bases spanning the gap.